This T cell receptor (beta chain) derives from a study of T-cell memory formation after mild COVID-19. Overall study: The study found TCR clusters largely donor specific. Study-wide points: Later expanders leaned CD4+, whereas day 15 to 85 contracting clones were balanced CD4/CD8. Those CD4+ clones that contracted were mainly in CM and EM (CD8+ ones in EMRA).

CDR1 and CDR2 from the germline V gene are MDHEN and SYDVKM. Trimming took off 2 bases at V and 2 bases at J, with 14 bases between the two ends. The CDR3 is 16 residues long. One entry per CDR3 protein results from TCRdb running MiXCR on the 5' RACE reads. Among under 300,000 distinct CDR3 sequences listed, around 17% were seen once. A few counts support this clonotype. Antigen unknown. The receptor comes from a man aged 18-30 years who had mild COVID-19 (a few samples of this study predate the infection). Cell type and time point are not known. The sequenced sample was PBMCs or a T cell subset sorted from them (not recorded which). The rearrangement joins TRBV28 to TRBJ2-3, with D unclear. DNA for the CDR3: TGTGCCAGCAGTTTAACTGGCCTTCGGGTCACAGATACGCAGTATTTT. Residues: CASSLTGLRVTDTQYF.